This is a list of T cell receptor beta chains from one sample in a study of shared clonotypes between healthy human individuals. Clones were read by immunoSEQ multiplex PCR, and TCRdb kept only the in-frame ones, dropping some. The sample shows 800,000 to 1,200,000 clones, around 82% of them seen only once. The sample was memory CD4+ T cells from PBMCs. All receptors come from a man younger than 35 in good health. Some clones in this sample may be carry-over from other donors' samples. Each CDR3 is given with its conserved first and last residue. Each record gives: V gene, CDR3 length, D gene, J gene, clone size, CDR3 DNA, CDR3 protein. A D gene is named only where the DNA matches it firmly. The listing skips clone size in some rows; elsewhere it reads once, few, many or a size class.

v_call: TRBV7-2; cdr3_length: 17; d_call: TRBD2; j_call: TRBJ2-2; clone_size: few; cdr3_nt: TGTGCCAGCAGCCCGGGACTAGCGGGGACGAACACCGGGGAGCTGTTTTTT; cdr3_aa: CASSPGLAGTNTGELFF
v_call: TRBV5-4; cdr3_length: 15; d_call: TRBD2; j_call: TRBJ2-3; clone_size: .; cdr3_nt: TGTGCCAGCAGCTTGGAAGGACTAGCGACAGATACGCAGTATTTT; cdr3_aa: CASSLEGLATDTQYF
v_call: TRBV19; cdr3_length: 15; d_call: TRBD2; j_call: TRBJ2-2; clone_size: .; cdr3_nt: TGTGCCAGTACCACCACGGGGGGGCCCACCGGGGAGCTGTTTTTT; cdr3_aa: CASTTTGGPTGELFF
v_call: TRBV6-5; cdr3_length: 15; d_call: .; j_call: TRBJ2-7; clone_size: .; cdr3_nt: TGTGCCAGCAGTTACGGGGCGGAGGGGACCTACGAGCAGTACTTC; cdr3_aa: CASSYGAEGTYEQYF
v_call: TRBV5-8; cdr3_length: 13; d_call: TRBD1; j_call: TRBJ1-5; clone_size: .; cdr3_nt: TGTGCCAGCAGCAAGGACAGGGGCCAGCCCCAGCATTTT; cdr3_aa: CASSKDRGQPQHF
v_call: TRBV5-1; cdr3_length: 14; d_call: .; j_call: TRBJ1-2; clone_size: .; cdr3_nt: TGCGCCAGCAGCTCGAGAGACGGAGTCTATGGCTACACCTTC; cdr3_aa: CASSSRDGVYGYTF
v_call: TRBV5-8; cdr3_length: 14; d_call: .; j_call: TRBJ1-1; clone_size: .; cdr3_nt: TGTGCCAGCAGCCCCCTCGGGGCGAACACTGAAGCTTTCTTT; cdr3_aa: CASSPLGANTEAFF
v_call: TRBV28; cdr3_length: 16; d_call: TRBD1; j_call: TRBJ1-1; clone_size: .; cdr3_nt: TGTGCCAGCAACCTTGGGGGACAGGCCCGGAACACTGAAGCTTTCTTT; cdr3_aa: CASNLGGQARNTEAFF
v_call: TRBV5-1; cdr3_length: 15; d_call: TRBD2; j_call: TRBJ2-7; clone_size: .; cdr3_nt: TGCGCCAGCAGCCCACGGACTAGCGGGAGCTACGAGCAGTACTTC; cdr3_aa: CASSPRTSGSYEQYF
v_call: TRBV7-9; cdr3_length: 14; d_call: TRBD1; j_call: TRBJ1-4; clone_size: .; cdr3_nt: TGTGCCAGCAGCTTGGACAGGGGAAGTGAAAAACTGTTTTTT; cdr3_aa: CASSLDRGSEKLFF
v_call: TRBV30; cdr3_length: 12; d_call: .; j_call: TRBJ1-3; clone_size: .; cdr3_nt: TGTGCCTGGACAGACAATGGAAACACCATATATTTT; cdr3_aa: CAWTDNGNTIYF
v_call: TRBV5-1; cdr3_length: 17; d_call: TRBD2; j_call: TRBJ2-3; clone_size: .; cdr3_nt: TGCGCCAGCAGCTTGGTTAGCGGGAGGGTCGGCACAGATACGCAGTATTTT; cdr3_aa: CASSLVSGRVGTDTQYF
v_call: TRBV4-1; cdr3_length: 15; d_call: .; j_call: TRBJ1-6; clone_size: .; cdr3_nt: TGCGCCAGCAGCCAAGGAACGGGTAATAATTCACCCCTCCACTTT; cdr3_aa: CASSQGTGNNSPLHF
v_call: TRBV5-1; cdr3_length: 15; d_call: .; j_call: TRBJ1-1; clone_size: .; cdr3_nt: TGCGCCAGCAGCTTGGAGGCCCCCATGAACACTGAAGCTTTCTTT; cdr3_aa: CASSLEAPMNTEAFF
v_call: TRBV7-2; cdr3_length: 15; d_call: .; j_call: TRBJ2-2; clone_size: few; cdr3_nt: TGTGCCAGCAGCTTAGGCCTCGGAAACACCGGGGAGCTGTTTTTT; cdr3_aa: CASSLGLGNTGELFF
v_call: TRBV28; cdr3_length: 14; d_call: .; j_call: TRBJ1-1; clone_size: .; cdr3_nt: TGTGCCAGCCGCCCTGTGGACCTGGCCACTGAAGCTTTCTTT; cdr3_aa: CASRPVDLATEAFF
v_call: TRBV2; cdr3_length: 15; d_call: TRBD1; j_call: TRBJ1-1; clone_size: once; cdr3_nt: TGTGCCAGCAGTGTGGGGACAGGTGGGAACACTGAAGCTTTCTTT; cdr3_aa: CASSVGTGGNTEAFF
v_call: TRBV27; cdr3_length: 15; d_call: TRBD1; j_call: TRBJ1-2; clone_size: .; cdr3_nt: TGTGCCAGCGCCCCGTCTGGGACAGGGGAATATGGCTACACCTTC; cdr3_aa: CASAPSGTGEYGYTF
v_call: TRBV4-1; cdr3_length: 18; d_call: .; j_call: TRBJ2-1; clone_size: few; cdr3_nt: TGCGCCAGCAGCCCCCCTAGTCTCCGAGGGAGGCAGTACAATGAGCAGTTCTTC; cdr3_aa: CASSPPSLRGRQYNEQFF
v_call: TRBV4-1; cdr3_length: 16; d_call: TRBD2; j_call: TRBJ2-7; clone_size: .; cdr3_nt: TGCGCCAGCAGCCAAACCTCTAGCGGGAGGGGCTACGAGCAGTACTTC; cdr3_aa: CASSQTSSGRGYEQYF
v_call: TRBV29-1; cdr3_length: 12; d_call: .; j_call: TRBJ1-1; clone_size: few; cdr3_nt: TGCAGCGTTGAACGGGTCAGCACTGAAGCTTTCTTT; cdr3_aa: CSVERVSTEAFF
v_call: TRBV6-5; cdr3_length: 14; d_call: .; j_call: TRBJ1-3; clone_size: .; cdr3_nt: TGTGCCAGCAGGAGTCAGGGTCTTGGAAACACCATATATTTT; cdr3_aa: CASRSQGLGNTIYF
v_call: TRBV7-2; cdr3_length: 15; d_call: .; j_call: TRBJ1-2; clone_size: .; cdr3_nt: TGTGCCAGCAGCTCCAGGCCGGGGGGAGGCTATGGCTACACCTTC; cdr3_aa: CASSSRPGGGYGYTF
v_call: TRBV28; cdr3_length: 15; d_call: .; j_call: TRBJ2-5; clone_size: .; cdr3_nt: TGTGCCAGCAGTTTGTGGGAGGTGGGCGGGGAGACCCAGTACTTC; cdr3_aa: CASSLWEVGGETQYF
v_call: TRBV27; cdr3_length: 12; d_call: .; j_call: TRBJ2-7; clone_size: .; cdr3_nt: TGTGCCAGCAGTGTGAGCTCCTACGAGCAGTACTTC; cdr3_aa: CASSVSSYEQYF
v_call: TRBV27; cdr3_length: 14; d_call: .; j_call: TRBJ2-3; clone_size: .; cdr3_nt: TGTGCCAGCAGTATCCGGGAGACCACAGATACGCAGTATTTT; cdr3_aa: CASSIRETTDTQYF
v_call: TRBV5-6; cdr3_length: 17; d_call: TRBD2; j_call: TRBJ2-3; clone_size: .; cdr3_nt: TGTGCCAGCAGCTTGGTCGGAGTTAGCGGGAGCACAGATACGCAGTATTTT; cdr3_aa: CASSLVGVSGSTDTQYF
v_call: TRBV21-1; cdr3_length: 15; d_call: .; j_call: TRBJ2-7; clone_size: .; cdr3_nt: TGTGCCAGCAGCAGCCGGGACAGGGGATCAGTCGAGCAGTACTTC; cdr3_aa: CASSSRDRGSVEQYF
v_call: TRBV12-5; cdr3_length: 17; d_call: TRBD2; j_call: TRBJ2-2; clone_size: .; cdr3_nt: TGTGCTAGTGGTCGAGATGGACTAGCTTGGAACACCGGGGAGCTGTTTTTT; cdr3_aa: CASGRDGLAWNTGELFF
v_call: TRBV5-8; cdr3_length: 12; d_call: TRBD1; j_call: TRBJ1-1; clone_size: once; cdr3_nt: TGTGCCAGCAACATACACAGGGGAGCAGCTTTCTTT; cdr3_aa: CASNIHRGAAFF
v_call: TRBV30; cdr3_length: 14; d_call: .; j_call: TRBJ1-1; clone_size: .; cdr3_nt: TGTGCCTGGAGTGTAGGGGGATTGGGGACTGAAGCTTTCTTT; cdr3_aa: CAWSVGGLGTEAFF
v_call: TRBV4-2; cdr3_length: 15; d_call: TRBD1; j_call: TRBJ1-1; clone_size: .; cdr3_nt: TGTGCCAGCAGCCAAACGGACAGGATGAACACTGAAGCTTTCTTT; cdr3_aa: CASSQTDRMNTEAFF
v_call: TRBV4-1; cdr3_length: 13; d_call: .; j_call: TRBJ1-1; clone_size: .; cdr3_nt: TGCGCCAGCAGCCAAGATGCCGGCACTGAAGCTTTCTTT; cdr3_aa: CASSQDAGTEAFF
v_call: TRBV9; cdr3_length: 14; d_call: TRBD1; j_call: TRBJ2-7; clone_size: .; cdr3_nt: TGTGCCAGCAGCCCGGGACAGGGCATCTACGAGCAGTACTTC; cdr3_aa: CASSPGQGIYEQYF
v_call: TRBV15; cdr3_length: 20; d_call: TRBD2; j_call: TRBJ2-1; clone_size: .; cdr3_nt: TGTGCCACCAGCAGAGATGTCGAAAAATATGGCGGGAGCGTCTACAATGAGCAGTTCTTC; cdr3_aa: CATSRDVEKYGGSVYNEQFF
v_call: TRBV6-5; cdr3_length: 15; d_call: TRBD1; j_call: TRBJ1-1; clone_size: few; cdr3_nt: TGTGCCAGCAGCCTCACCGGGACAGGGAGCACTGAAGCTTTCTTT; cdr3_aa: CASSLTGTGSTEAFF
v_call: TRBV28; cdr3_length: 13; d_call: .; j_call: TRBJ1-2; clone_size: few; cdr3_nt: TGTGCCAGCTACATAGACACGGATTATGGCTACACCTTC; cdr3_aa: CASYIDTDYGYTF
v_call: TRBV18; cdr3_length: 14; d_call: TRBD1; j_call: TRBJ1-1; clone_size: .; cdr3_nt: TGTGCCAGCTCACTTCAGAAACAGGGGCCTGAAGCTTTCTTT; cdr3_aa: CASSLQKQGPEAFF
v_call: TRBV27; cdr3_length: 16; d_call: TRBD2; j_call: TRBJ2-3; clone_size: .; cdr3_nt: TGTGCCAGCAGGAGCGGCCTAGCGGTGCCCACAGATACGCAGTATTTT; cdr3_aa: CASRSGLAVPTDTQYF
v_call: TRBV4-3; cdr3_length: 13; d_call: .; j_call: TRBJ2-2; clone_size: .; cdr3_nt: TGCGCCAGCAGCTCCCACCTCCCCGGGGAGCTGTTTTTT; cdr3_aa: CASSSHLPGELFF
v_call: TRBV4-2; cdr3_length: 16; d_call: TRBD1; j_call: TRBJ1-2; clone_size: .; cdr3_nt: TGTGCCAGCAGCCAAGATCACTCACAGGGGGCTGATGGCTACACCTTC; cdr3_aa: CASSQDHSQGADGYTF
v_call: TRBV16; cdr3_length: 13; d_call: .; j_call: TRBJ2-7; clone_size: .; cdr3_nt: TGTGCCAGCAGCCAATCTAGCCACGGGGAGCAGTACTTC; cdr3_aa: CASSQSSHGEQYF
v_call: TRBV10-2; cdr3_length: 11; d_call: .; j_call: TRBJ1-1; clone_size: few; cdr3_nt: TGCGCCAGCGGGACGGGACTTGAAGCTTTCTTT; cdr3_aa: CASGTGLEAFF
v_call: TRBV10-3; cdr3_length: 12; d_call: .; j_call: TRBJ2-3; clone_size: .; cdr3_nt: TGTGCCATCATGGGCAGCACAGATACGCAGTATTTT; cdr3_aa: CAIMGSTDTQYF
v_call: TRBV4-3; cdr3_length: 15; d_call: .; j_call: TRBJ2-7; clone_size: .; cdr3_nt: TGCGCCAGCAGCCAAGATGGGGGGACCCTGGGCGAGCAGTACTTC; cdr3_aa: CASSQDGGTLGEQYF
v_call: TRBV19; cdr3_length: 15; d_call: .; j_call: TRBJ1-4; clone_size: .; cdr3_nt: TGTGCCAGTAGACCCTGGACAGCAACTAATGAAAAACTGTTTTTT; cdr3_aa: CASRPWTATNEKLFF
v_call: TRBV7-2; cdr3_length: 15; d_call: TRBD1; j_call: TRBJ2-7; clone_size: .; cdr3_nt: TGTGCCAGCAGCTTAATCCGGGACAGGACTAACGAGCAGTACTTC; cdr3_aa: CASSLIRDRTNEQYF
v_call: TRBV7-3; cdr3_length: 16; d_call: TRBD2; j_call: TRBJ2-3; clone_size: few; cdr3_nt: TGTGCCAGCAGCTTAATGAGCGGGAGGGGCCCAGATACGCAGTATTTT; cdr3_aa: CASSLMSGRGPDTQYF
v_call: TRBV27; cdr3_length: 16; d_call: .; j_call: TRBJ2-7; clone_size: many; cdr3_nt: TGTGCCAGCAGTTCGATCGGGAGTTCTCGAAGGAACGAGCAGTACTTC; cdr3_aa: CASSSIGSSRRNEQYF
v_call: TRBV7-9; cdr3_length: 16; d_call: TRBD1; j_call: TRBJ2-6; clone_size: .; cdr3_nt: TGTGCCAGCAGCCATCGAACAGGGGTTGGGGCCAACGTCCTGACTTTC; cdr3_aa: CASSHRTGVGANVLTF
v_call: TRBV10-2; cdr3_length: 14; d_call: .; j_call: TRBJ2-2; clone_size: many; cdr3_nt: TGCGCCAGCATTAGCGGATTAGACACCGGGGAGCTGTTTTTT; cdr3_aa: CASISGLDTGELFF
v_call: TRBV5-1; cdr3_length: 14; d_call: TRBD2; j_call: TRBJ2-7; clone_size: few; cdr3_nt: TGCGCCAGCAAGCGGACTAGCGGGACCTACGAGCAGTACTTC; cdr3_aa: CASKRTSGTYEQYF
v_call: TRBV7-9; cdr3_length: 14; d_call: .; j_call: TRBJ2-7; clone_size: .; cdr3_nt: TGTGCCAGCAGCTTAAATCAGGGCCACTACGAGCAGTACTTC; cdr3_aa: CASSLNQGHYEQYF
v_call: TRBV27; cdr3_length: 16; d_call: .; j_call: TRBJ2-7; clone_size: .; cdr3_nt: TGTGCCAGCAGTTTATTCGAAGGGAGTGGTCCCTACGAGCAGTACTTC; cdr3_aa: CASSLFEGSGPYEQYF
v_call: TRBV11-3; cdr3_length: 14; d_call: .; j_call: TRBJ2-3; clone_size: .; cdr3_nt: TGTGCCAGCAGCTTATCCCCCGGCACAGATACGCAGTATTTT; cdr3_aa: CASSLSPGTDTQYF
v_call: TRBV6-4; cdr3_length: 19; d_call: .; j_call: TRBJ1-4; clone_size: few; cdr3_nt: TGTGCCAGCAGTGACCCAATGGTACTTACAGGGAGGGAGTGTGAAAAACTGTTTTTT; cdr3_aa: CASSDPMVLTGRECEKLFF
v_call: TRBV7-8; cdr3_length: 17; d_call: .; j_call: TRBJ1-5; clone_size: .; cdr3_nt: TGTGCCAGCAGCTTAGCGAGGAGGGGGGGGTCCAATCAGCCCCAGCATTTT; cdr3_aa: CASSLARRGGSNQPQHF
v_call: TRBV18; cdr3_length: 15; d_call: .; j_call: TRBJ1-2; clone_size: .; cdr3_nt: TGTGCCAGCTCACCACCGGGACCGACTAACTATGGCTACACCTTC; cdr3_aa: CASSPPGPTNYGYTF
v_call: TRBV7-2; cdr3_length: 13; d_call: .; j_call: TRBJ2-2; clone_size: .; cdr3_nt: TGTGCCAGCCGAGGCGCGAACACCGGGGAGCTGTTTTTT; cdr3_aa: CASRGANTGELFF